This is a list of T cell receptor beta chains from one sample in a study of blood T cell repertoires in COVID-19. Profiling relied on immunoSEQ multiplex PCR, and the TCRdb table lists in-frame clones only, not all of them. The repertoire holds 250,000 to 350,000 clones, with around 91% as singletons. The sequencing input was peripheral blood. The receptors were gathered from a woman in her sixties with acute or convalescent COVID-19. The CDR3 runs from the conserved cysteine through the conserved F or W. D genes are given only for firm matches. Some rows have no size entry. The others give once, few or many, or a class for an expanded clone.

j_gene: TRBJ2-7; v_gene: TRBV10-3; d_gene: -; abundance: few; CDR3aa: CAFSPSGPPYEQYF; CDR3nt: TGTGCCTTCTCCCCTAGTGGTCCCCCTTACGAGCAGTACTTC
j_gene: TRBJ1-5; v_gene: TRBV4-3; d_gene: -; abundance: -; CDR3aa: CASSQVAGQNNQPQHF; CDR3nt: TGCGCCAGCAGCCAAGTGGCTGGGCAGAACAATCAGCCCCAGCATTTT
j_gene: TRBJ2-5; v_gene: TRBV5-5; d_gene: TRBD1; abundance: -; CDR3aa: CASSGRDRGQVTEQETQYF; CDR3nt: TGTGCCAGCAGCGGCCGGGACAGGGGGCAAGTGACTGAACAAGAGACCCAGTACTTC
j_gene: TRBJ1-1; v_gene: TRBV19; d_gene: -; abundance: -; CDR3aa: CASSIISAGEGEAFF; CDR3nt: TGTGCCAGTAGTATCATCTCGGCCGGGGAGGGTGAAGCTTTCTTT
j_gene: TRBJ2-3; v_gene: TRBV29-1; d_gene: -; abundance: -; CDR3aa: CSVNRQSTDTQYF; CDR3nt: TGCAGCGTAAACAGGCAGAGCACAGATACGCAGTATTTT
j_gene: TRBJ1-1; v_gene: TRBV28; d_gene: TRBD1; abundance: -; CDR3aa: CASSFQGAIAFF; CDR3nt: TGTGCCAGCAGTTTTCAGGGGGCGATAGCTTTCTTT
j_gene: TRBJ1-1; v_gene: TRBV4-1; d_gene: -; abundance: -; CDR3aa: CASRHGLENTEAFF; CDR3nt: TGCGCCAGCAGACATGGTCTTGAGAACACTGAAGCTTTCTTT
j_gene: TRBJ1-5; v_gene: TRBV7-9; d_gene: -; abundance: -; CDR3aa: CASSFAGNHQPQHF; CDR3nt: TGTGCCAGCAGCTTTGCAGGGAATCATCAGCCCCAGCATTTT
j_gene: TRBJ1-3; v_gene: TRBV9; d_gene: -; abundance: once; CDR3aa: CASSPWERGNTIYF; CDR3nt: TGTGCCAGCAGCCCCTGGGAGAGGGGAAACACCATATATTTT
j_gene: TRBJ1-5; v_gene: TRBV7-2; d_gene: -; abundance: -; CDR3aa: CASSPETSRGDQPQHF; CDR3nt: TGTGCCAGCAGCCCCGAGACATCCCGGGGAGATCAGCCCCAGCATTTT
j_gene: TRBJ2-1; v_gene: TRBV28; d_gene: TRBD2; abundance: -; CDR3aa: CASSFWGLAGVRYNEQFF; CDR3nt: TGTGCCAGCAGTTTCTGGGGACTAGCGGGAGTGAGATACAATGAGCAGTTCTTC
j_gene: TRBJ1-6; v_gene: TRBV19; d_gene: TRBD1; abundance: -; CDR3aa: CASNARGLTSPLHF; CDR3nt: TGTGCCAGTAACGCCAGGGGGCTAACTTCACCCCTCCACTTT
j_gene: TRBJ2-1; v_gene: TRBV7-8; d_gene: TRBD1; abundance: -; CDR3aa: CASSRDSQGNEQFF; CDR3nt: TGTGCCAGCAGCAGGGACAGTCAGGGCAATGAGCAGTTCTTC
j_gene: TRBJ1-3; v_gene: TRBV28; d_gene: TRBD1; abundance: -; CDR3aa: CASSIRGYGNTIYF; CDR3nt: TGTGCCAGCAGTATCAGGGGGTACGGAAACACCATATATTTT
j_gene: TRBJ2-1; v_gene: TRBV18; d_gene: TRBD2; abundance: -; CDR3aa: CASSPRLAGVNSYNEQFF; CDR3nt: TGTGCCAGCTCACCGAGACTAGCGGGAGTTAACTCCTACAATGAGCAGTTCTTC
j_gene: TRBJ1-3; v_gene: TRBV18; d_gene: -; abundance: -; CDR3aa: CASSPQEFYSGNTIYF; CDR3nt: TGTGCCAGCTCACCACAGGAGTTTTACTCTGGAAACACCATATATTTT
j_gene: TRBJ1-1; v_gene: TRBV19; d_gene: -; abundance: -; CDR3aa: CASSAQANTEAFF; CDR3nt: TGTGCCAGTAGTGCACAGGCGAACACTGAAGCTTTCTTT
j_gene: TRBJ1-6; v_gene: TRBV28; d_gene: -; abundance: -; CDR3aa: CASRPRGPGAGNSPLHF; CDR3nt: TGTGCCAGCAGACCCCGAGGTCCAGGGGCCGGGAATTCACCCCTCCACTTT
j_gene: TRBJ2-1; v_gene: TRBV15; d_gene: TRBD1; abundance: -; CDR3aa: CATRDRDRADNEQFF; CDR3nt: TGTGCCACCAGGGACCGGGACAGGGCGGACAATGAGCAGTTCTTC
j_gene: TRBJ1-2; v_gene: TRBV6-5; d_gene: -; abundance: -; CDR3aa: CASSPTGVGYGYTF; CDR3nt: TGTGCCAGCAGTCCCACCGGGGTCGGCTATGGCTACACCTTC
j_gene: TRBJ2-2; v_gene: TRBV10-3; d_gene: TRBD1; abundance: -; CDR3aa: CAGQGAFTGELFF; CDR3nt: TGTGCGGGTCAGGGGGCTTTCACCGGGGAGCTGTTTTTT
j_gene: TRBJ1-1; v_gene: TRBV6-1; d_gene: -; abundance: -; CDR3aa: CASSEPGHLNTEAFF; CDR3nt: TGTGCCAGCAGTGAACCGGGACATCTGAACACTGAAGCTTTCTTT
j_gene: TRBJ2-6; v_gene: TRBV5-4; d_gene: TRBD1; abundance: once; CDR3aa: CASSLVTGFSGANVLTF; CDR3nt: TGTGCCAGCAGCTTGGTGACAGGGTTCTCTGGGGCCAACGTCCTGACTTTC
j_gene: TRBJ1-1; v_gene: TRBV7-2; d_gene: -; abundance: once; CDR3aa: CASSQEMNTEAFF; CDR3nt: TGTGCCAGCAGTCAAGAGATGAACACTGAAGCTTTCTTT
j_gene: TRBJ1-1; v_gene: TRBV7-2; d_gene: TRBD1; abundance: -; CDR3aa: CASSLGQGGSEAFF; CDR3nt: TGTGCCAGCAGCCTAGGACAGGGGGGGAGTGAAGCTTTCTTT
j_gene: TRBJ2-7; v_gene: TRBV30; d_gene: TRBD1; abundance: -; CDR3aa: CAWSRDSSQYF; CDR3nt: TGTGCCTGGAGCCGGGACAGTAGCCAGTACTTC
j_gene: TRBJ2-5; v_gene: TRBV28; d_gene: TRBD1; abundance: -; CDR3aa: CASRPSRTGGAETQYF; CDR3nt: TGTGCCAGCAGGCCCTCTCGGACAGGGGGCGCAGAGACCCAGTACTTC
j_gene: TRBJ1-5; v_gene: TRBV10-3; d_gene: TRBD1; abundance: -; CDR3aa: CAISEGTGGVGGYSNQPQHF; CDR3nt: TGTGCCATCAGTGAGGGGACAGGGGGCGTCGGGGGATATAGCAATCAGCCCCAGCATTTT
j_gene: TRBJ1-6; v_gene: TRBV28; d_gene: TRBD1; abundance: -; CDR3aa: CASSNPGTGYSPLHF; CDR3nt: TGTGCCAGCTCTAACCCCGGGACAGGGTATTCACCCCTCCACTTT
j_gene: TRBJ1-4; v_gene: TRBV7-2; d_gene: TRBD1; abundance: -; CDR3aa: CASSLTGANEKLFF; CDR3nt: TGTGCCAGCAGCCTGACAGGGGCAAATGAAAAACTGTTTTTT
j_gene: TRBJ2-3; v_gene: TRBV20-1; d_gene: TRBD1; abundance: -; CDR3aa: CSASTGGPDTQYF; CDR3nt: TGCAGTGCTAGTACAGGGGGCCCAGATACGCAGTATTTT
j_gene: TRBJ2-1; v_gene: TRBV7-9; d_gene: -; abundance: -; CDR3aa: CASSPQKEQFF; CDR3nt: TGTGCCAGCAGCCCCCAGAAAGAGCAGTTCTTC